This T cell receptor (beta chain) derives from a study of blood T cell repertoires in COVID-19. Sequencing was performed with immunoSEQ multiplex PCR; in TCRdb, only in-frame clones are kept and a portion is missing. The table lists some 170,000 clones, roughly 84% of them singletons. This receptor was taken from a man aged 40-55 years with acute or convalescent COVID-19. The sequencing input was peripheral blood.

This CDR3 is CASSTISGPYNEQFF. The CDR3 nucleotides are TGTGCCAGCAGCACCATTAGCGGACCCTACAATGAGCAGTTCTTC. The rearrangement joins TRBV7-8 to TRBJ2-1; D possibly corresponds to TRBD2 (6 bases). The V gene's germline CDR1 is SGHVS and CDR2 FQNEAQ. CDR3 size: 15 residues. With 5 bases removed from V and 2 bases from J, the gap between germline ends came to 13 bases. The variable domain in full, completed from reference TRBV7-8 and TRBJ2-1, reads GAGVSQSPRYKVAKRGQDVALRCDPISGHVSLFWYQQALGQGPEFLTYFQNEAQLDKSGLPSDRFFAERPEGSVSTLKIQRTQQEDSAVYLCASSTISGPYNEQFFGPGTRLTVL.